The 6 T cell receptor beta chains below were found in one sample sequenced in a study of identical twins. TCRdb redid the calling of the 5' RACE reads with MiXCR, one entry per CDR3 protein. The top ten clones hold around 1.5% of a sample with about 890,000 distinct CDR3 sequences, more than 9% of them seen once. These data also formed part of another study, on yellow fever vaccine responses in identical twins.

Sequenced material: PBMCs. These receptors all stem from a woman aged 18-30 years in good health.

This clonotype came up a few times. This sequence joins TRBV10-3 and TRBJ2-3; 9 nucleotides align to TRBD2. Per the germline V gene, CDR1 is ENHRY and CDR2 is SYGVKD. Trimming removed 8 bases from V and 0 bases from J; junction bases left unmatched: 3. This CDR3 is built from 14 residues. The CDR3 loop is CAIGAGGSTDTQYF. CDR3 nucleotide sequence: TGTGCCATCGGGGCGGGGGGGAGCACAGATACGCAGTATTTT.

This clonotype was seen a few times. The chain employs TRBV7-9 and TRBJ2-5; a possible D gene is TRBD1 (6 bases). CDR1 and CDR2 (germline): SEHNR, FQNEAQ (reference sequence). The V gene lost 5 bases and the J gene lost 3 bases, with 10 bases spanning the gap. The CDR3 extends over 13 amino acids. CDR3 nucleotide sequence: TGTGCCAGCAGCCGGGACATAGAAGAGACCCAGTACTTC. Protein sequence: CASSRDIEETQYF.

The chain carries TRBV27 and TRBJ1-2; 8 bases map to TRBD1. V lost 0 bases and J lost 4; bases outside the gene matches: 4. The CDR3 sequence is 15 residues long. CDR1 is MNHEY and CDR2 is SMNVEV in the germline V gene (reference sequence). As DNA, the CDR3 is TGTGCCAGCAGTTTATCCCAGGGGGCCCTCTATGGCTACACCTTC. This encodes CASSLSQGALYGYTF.

The rearrangement joins TRBV11-1 to TRBJ2-1; 9 bases are shared with TRBD1. The CDR3 has 14 amino acids. Looked up from germline, CDR1 is SGHAT and CDR2 is FQDESV (reference sequence). V gave up 5 bases and J gave up 5 bases; unmatched junction bases: 4. The DNA for the CDR3 is TGTGCCAGCAGCGGACAGGGGACCCACAATGAGCAGTTCTTC. Translated: CASSGQGTHNEQFF.

J is TRBJ2-5 and V is TRBV29-1, with 9 positions matching TRBD1. V lost 5 bases to trimming and J lost 4 bases; unmatched junction nucleotides: 11. The CDR3 contains 15 residues. Germline CDR1 is SQVTM and CDR2 is ANQGSEA. The CDR3 nucleotides are TGCAGCGTTCACATTAAGGACAGGGGAAGAGAGACCCAGTACTTC. Encoded protein: CSVHIKDRGRETQYF.

Ten or more counts support this clonotype. V usage is TRBV4-1 and J usage is TRBJ1-2; D is unclear. The CDR3 consists of 13 residues. Germline CDR1 MGHRA, CDR2 YSYEKL. V was clipped by 3 bases and J by 5 bases, with 10 bases between them. The CDR3 reads CASSQVGGYGYTF. As DNA, the CDR3 is TGCGCCAGCAGCCAGGTTGGAGGGTATGGCTACACCTTC.